This T cell receptor beta chain was recorded in a study of T-cell reconstitution after alpha-beta-depleted transplantation in children. Preparation of the TCRbeta library was carried out with unique molecular identifiers. MiXCR, applied by TCRdb to the PCR reads, yields one record per CDR3 protein. Among roughly 310,000 distinct CDR3 sequences listed, approximately 23% were seen once. Losses at the gene ends were 5 bases for V and 4 bases for J; bases not matched to a gene: 8. The CDR3 runs to 15 residues. This clonotype has ten or more counts. Antigen: not known. Broader study findings: Where alpha-beta T cells came from about two months after transplant was reportedly several hundred expanded graft clones. Newly produced T cells mostly provided counts and TCRbeta diversity after one year, as hyperexpanded clones declined. From surviving recipient T cells and thymic progenitors came the high day-60 TCRbeta diversity observed in some patients.

The sequenced sample was PBMCs, mostly from graft donor cells, obtained 180 days after TCRalphabeta/CD19-depleted stem cell transplant. This TCR came from a male patient younger than 18 who had a stem cell transplant for acute lymphoblastic leukemia, so the T cells may come from the graft donor. V and J are TRBV12-3 or TRBV12-4 and TRBJ1-5; 7 bases align to TRBD1. The CDR3 is CASSPGTVSNQPQHF. CDR3 sequence (DNA): TGTGCCAGCAGTCCAGGGACAGTCTCTAATCAGCCCCAGCATTTT.